This record concerns one TCR beta chain sequence. Original data processing: Amplified reference gene primers provided the basis for estimating nucleated cell counts. Profiled with immunoSEQ multiplex PCR; TCRdb holds only in-frame clones, not every one. From that table come the V and J calls and clone size; the DNA was used to work out D and trimming. The table shows roughly 140,000 clones, with over 75% occurring only once. The sample comes from a study of blood T cell repertoires in COVID-19. At the level of the study: The origin of the acute and convalescent COVID-19 samples was the United States, Italy and Spain. The cDNA or gDNA used as material had been derived from T cells, B-cell-depleted T cells, or PBMCs.

Per the germline V gene, CDR1 is LNHDA and CDR2 is SQIVND (reference sequence). This CDR3 spans 13 amino acids. V was shortened by 9 bases and J by 1 base, with 11 bases between the two germline ends. This chain joins TRBV19 and TRBJ2-3; tentatively, D is TRBD1 (5 bases). The sequence was obtained from a woman between 45 and 65 years old with acute or convalescent COVID-19. The sample comprised peripheral blood. CDR3 sequence: CASWGTGTDTQYF. For the CDR3, the DNA is TGTGCCAGCTGGGGCACAGGCACAGATACGCAGTATTTT.